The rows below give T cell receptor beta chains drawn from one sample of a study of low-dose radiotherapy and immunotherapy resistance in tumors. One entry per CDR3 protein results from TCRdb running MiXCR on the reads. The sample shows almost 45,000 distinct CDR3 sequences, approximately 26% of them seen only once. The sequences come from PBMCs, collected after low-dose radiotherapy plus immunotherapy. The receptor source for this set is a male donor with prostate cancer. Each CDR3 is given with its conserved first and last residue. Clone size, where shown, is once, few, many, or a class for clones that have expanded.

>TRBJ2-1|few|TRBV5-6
CASSLGQRNEQFF
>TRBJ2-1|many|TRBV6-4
CASSDHVGTYNEQFF
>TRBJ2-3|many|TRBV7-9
CASSPPGLAGTDTQYF
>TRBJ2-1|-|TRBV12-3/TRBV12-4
CASSFKRLAADGNEQFF
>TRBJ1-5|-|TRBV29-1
CSVTTGLDQPQHF
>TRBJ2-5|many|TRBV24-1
CATRSGGVETQYF
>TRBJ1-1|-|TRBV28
CASSPGRGWNTEAFF
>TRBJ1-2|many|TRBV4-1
CASSPGGNTYGYTF
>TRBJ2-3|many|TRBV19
CASSIPGGAGGTDTQYF
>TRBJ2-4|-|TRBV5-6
CASSFNGPHRYIQYF
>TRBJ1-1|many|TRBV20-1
CSARDSRGTEAFF
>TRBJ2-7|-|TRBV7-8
CASSLGSREQYF
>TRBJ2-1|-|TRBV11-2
CASSFTGGGGEQFF
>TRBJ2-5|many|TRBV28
CASSFRGLEETQYF
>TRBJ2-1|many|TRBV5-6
CASSLERGGEQFF
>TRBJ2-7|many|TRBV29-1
CSVKLANRGSSYEQYF
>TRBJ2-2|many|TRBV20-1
CSAREVTGELFF
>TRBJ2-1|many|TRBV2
CARAGGSYNEQFF
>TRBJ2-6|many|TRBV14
CASSIRGPGANVLTF
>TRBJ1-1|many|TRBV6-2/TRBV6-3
CASIGQAYTEAFF
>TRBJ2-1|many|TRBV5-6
CASSFGGLTEGYNEQFF
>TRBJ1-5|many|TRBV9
CASSFSGTRGQPQHF
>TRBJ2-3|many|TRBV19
CASNLAGGITDTQYF
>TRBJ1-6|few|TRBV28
CASSPGQGRSPLHF
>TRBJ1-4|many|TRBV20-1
CSALNRGGREKLFF
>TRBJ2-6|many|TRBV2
CASEVLVSAGANVLTF
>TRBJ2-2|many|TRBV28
CASSLFWPGELFF
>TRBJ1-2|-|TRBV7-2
CASSPENTGGENGYTF
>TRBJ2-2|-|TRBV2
CASARGTSGGAGELFF
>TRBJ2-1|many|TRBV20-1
CSARDAAGTSGNEQFF
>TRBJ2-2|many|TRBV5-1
CASSLKGTGDRELFF
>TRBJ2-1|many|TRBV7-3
CASSSTPRGSSYNEQFF
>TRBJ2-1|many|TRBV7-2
CASSLPWGGQFF
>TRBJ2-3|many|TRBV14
CASSQDRLVTQYF
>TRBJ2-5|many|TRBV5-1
CASSLQGVEETQYF